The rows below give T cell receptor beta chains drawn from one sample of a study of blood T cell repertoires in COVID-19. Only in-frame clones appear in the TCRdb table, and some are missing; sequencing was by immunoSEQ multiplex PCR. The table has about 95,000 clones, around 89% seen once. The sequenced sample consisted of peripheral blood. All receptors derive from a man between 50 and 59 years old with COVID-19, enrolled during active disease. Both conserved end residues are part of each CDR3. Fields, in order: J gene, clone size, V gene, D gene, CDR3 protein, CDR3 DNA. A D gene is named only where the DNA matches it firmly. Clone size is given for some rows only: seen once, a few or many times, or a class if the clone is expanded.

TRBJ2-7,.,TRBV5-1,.,CASSLGGPYEQYF,TGCGCCAGCAGCTTGGGGGGCCCCTACGAGCAGTACTTC
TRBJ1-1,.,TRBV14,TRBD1,CASSQARGRAFF,TGTGCCAGCAGCCAAGCCAGGGGGCGAGCTTTCTTT
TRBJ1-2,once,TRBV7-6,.,CASSSAGPGTQGNYGYTF,TGTGCCAGCAGCTCAGCAGGACCCGGGACGCAGGGGAACTATGGCTACACCTTC
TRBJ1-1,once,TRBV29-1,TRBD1,CSGWGQGVTEAFF,TGCAGCGGCTGGGGACAGGGAGTCACTGAAGCTTTCTTT
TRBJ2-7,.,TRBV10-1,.,CASSETPRGWQYF,TGCGCCAGCAGTGAGACACCCAGGGGCTGGCAGTACTTC
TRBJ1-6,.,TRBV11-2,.,CASSLGIAYNSPLHF,TGTGCCAGCAGCTTAGGAATAGCCTATAATTCACCCCTCCACTTT
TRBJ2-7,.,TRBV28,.,CASTRAGTYEQYF,TGTGCCAGCACCCGTGCAGGGACCTACGAGCAGTACTTC
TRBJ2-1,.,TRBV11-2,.,CASSVSGSSYNEQFF,TGTGCCAGCAGCGTATCCGGTAGCTCCTACAATGAGCAGTTCTTC
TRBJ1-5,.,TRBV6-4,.,CAKTHNTTGYNQPQHF,TGTGCCAAAACTCATAATACGACAGGATACAATCAGCCCCAGCATTTT
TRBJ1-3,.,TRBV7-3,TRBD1,CASSLAFGTGGIFAGNTIYF,TGTGCCAGCAGCTTAGCGTTCGGGACAGGGGGCATTTTTGCTGGAAACACCATATATTTT
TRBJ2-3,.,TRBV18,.,CASSQTKASTDTQYF,TGTGCCAGCTCACAAACTAAAGCTAGCACAGATACGCAGTATTTT
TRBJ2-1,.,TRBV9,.,CASSKKQAWDYNEQFF,TGTGCCAGCAGCAAAAAACAGGCCTGGGACTACAATGAGCAGTTCTTC
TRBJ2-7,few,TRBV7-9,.,CASSLVHGVGQWDEQYF,TGTGCCAGCAGCTTAGTTCACGGGGTCGGGCAGTGGGACGAGCAGTACTTC
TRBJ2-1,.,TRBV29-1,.,CSVEEQWNEQFF,TGCAGCGTTGAAGAACAGTGGAATGAGCAGTTCTTC
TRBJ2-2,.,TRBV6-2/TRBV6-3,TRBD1,CASSYGDRIINTGELFF,TGTGCCAGCAGTTACGGGGACAGGATTATTAACACCGGGGAGCTGTTTTTT
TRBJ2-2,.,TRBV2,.,CASSRTGELFF,TGTGCCAGCAGTCGCACCGGGGAGCTGTTTTTT
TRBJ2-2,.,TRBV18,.,CASSPSGTGELFF,TGTGCCAGCTCACCTTCAGGCACCGGGGAGCTGTTTTTT
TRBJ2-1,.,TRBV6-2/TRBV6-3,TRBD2,CASSSERGGGEQFF,TGTGCCAGCAGTTCCGAGCGGGGGGGCGGTGAGCAGTTCTTC
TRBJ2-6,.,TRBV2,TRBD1,CASSDFYRGTGGAGANVLTF,TGTGCCAGCAGTGATTTTTATAGGGGGACAGGGGGCGCTGGGGCCAACGTCCTGACTTTC
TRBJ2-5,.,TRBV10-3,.,CAISEAPGGETQYF,TGTGCCATCAGTGAGGCTCCGGGTGGGGAGACCCAGTACTTC
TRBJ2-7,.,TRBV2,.,CATSVRYTYEQYF,TGTGCCACCTCGGTCAGGTATACCTACGAGCAGTACTTC
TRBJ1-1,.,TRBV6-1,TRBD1,CASSERDSYTEAFF,TGTGCCAGCAGTGAACGGGACAGCTACACTGAAGCTTTCTTT
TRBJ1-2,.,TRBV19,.,CASSIVQTDYGYTF,TGTGCCAGTAGTATCGTACAAACCGACTATGGCTACACCTTC
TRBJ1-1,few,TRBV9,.,CASSPTGGDGAFF,TGTGCCAGCAGCCCAACGGGGGGGGATGGAGCTTTCTTT
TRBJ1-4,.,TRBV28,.,CASRRGKLFF,TGTGCCAGCAGACGGGGAAAACTGTTTTTT
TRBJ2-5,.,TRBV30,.,CAWSRPGAETQYF,TGTGCCTGGAGCCGACCCGGAGCAGAGACCCAGTACTTC
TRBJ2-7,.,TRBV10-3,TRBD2,CAISEGASGGYEQYF,TGTGCCATCAGTGAGGGGGCTAGCGGGGGTTACGAGCAGTACTTC
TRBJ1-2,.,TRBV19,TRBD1,CASSIDSDRATIINYGYTF,TGTGCCAGTAGTATAGATTCGGACAGGGCAACTATTATCAACTATGGCTACACCTTC
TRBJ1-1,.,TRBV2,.,CASSKRQKGTEAFF,TGTGCCAGCAGTAAGAGACAGAAAGGAACTGAAGCTTTCTTT
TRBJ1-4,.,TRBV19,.,CASSPGRNEKLFF,TGTGCCAGTAGTCCAGGGCGGAATGAAAAACTGTTTTTT
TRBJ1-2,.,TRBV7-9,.,CASSLTLTAGGYTF,TGTGCCAGCAGCTTAACCTTGACAGCCGGAGGCTACACCTTC
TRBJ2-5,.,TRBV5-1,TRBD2,CASSLAGDLSGTQYF,TGCGCCAGCAGCTTAGCGGGGGACCTCTCGGGGACCCAGTACTTC
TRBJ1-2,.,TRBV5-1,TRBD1,CASSPRDSYGYTF,TGCGCCAGCAGCCCTCGGGACAGCTATGGCTACACCTTC